This TCR beta chain emerged from a study of CD8+CD57+ T cells in acquired aplastic anemia. The wider study: Quantities of DNA derived from sorted CD4+ and CD8+ cells averaged about 3.2 ug. Study-level findings and limits: The study found no significant CD8+ Simpson's diversity difference between patients and controls.

The V end was cut by 0 bases, the J end by 0 bases, with 12 bases between. The germline V gene encodes CDR1 SGHRS and CDR2 YFSETQ. The CDR3 contains 16 residues. Notes on this clonotype: Its antigen is currently unknown.

Patients picked for sequencing had shown CD8+CD57+ cell expansion detected by flow cytometry. Profiles of TCR beta VDJ and CDR3 were generated from a genomic DNA template. MiXCR, run by TCRdb on the reads, gives a single entry per CDR3 protein. The sample yields around 150,000 distinct CDR3 sequences, about two thirds seen once. The clonotype was recovered from a human donor with aplastic anemia. This chain links TRBV5-1 with TRBJ2-5; D is perhaps TRBD1 or TRBD2 (5 bases each). Input material: sorted CD4+, CD8+, or CD8+CD57+ T cells (not recorded which) from PBMCs. The CDR3 bases are TGCGCCAGCAGCTTGGGGGGACCAGAGTACCAAGAGACCCAGTACTTC. This gives the protein CASSLGGPEYQETQYF.